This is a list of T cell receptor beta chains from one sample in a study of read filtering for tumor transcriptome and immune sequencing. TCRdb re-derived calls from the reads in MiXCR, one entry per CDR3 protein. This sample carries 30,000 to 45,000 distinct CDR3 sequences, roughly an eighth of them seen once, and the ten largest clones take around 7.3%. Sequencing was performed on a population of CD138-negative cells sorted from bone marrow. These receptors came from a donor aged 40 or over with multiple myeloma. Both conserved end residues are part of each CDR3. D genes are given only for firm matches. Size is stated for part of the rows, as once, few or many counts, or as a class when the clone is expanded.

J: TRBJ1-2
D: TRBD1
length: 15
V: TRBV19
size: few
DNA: TGTGCCAGTAGCGCCTTGACAGGGGGCGTAAGTGGCTACACCTTC
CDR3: CASSALTGGVSGYTF

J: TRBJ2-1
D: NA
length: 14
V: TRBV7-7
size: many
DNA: TGTGCTAGCAGCTTACAAATAGGGAACAATGAGCAGTTCTTC
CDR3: CASSLQIGNNEQFF

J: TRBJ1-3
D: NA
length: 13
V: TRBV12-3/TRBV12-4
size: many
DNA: TGTGCCAGCAGGGAGCCCTCTGGAAACACCATATATTTT
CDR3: CASREPSGNTIYF

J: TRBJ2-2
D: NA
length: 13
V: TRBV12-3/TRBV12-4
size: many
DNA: TGTGCCAGCAGTTTCGGAGGGATCGGGGAGCTGTTTTTT
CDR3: CASSFGGIGELFF

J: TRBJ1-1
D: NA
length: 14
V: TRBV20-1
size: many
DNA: TGCAGTGGTATTAGAACCGCAGGGCACACTGAAGCTTTCTTT
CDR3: CSGIRTAGHTEAFF

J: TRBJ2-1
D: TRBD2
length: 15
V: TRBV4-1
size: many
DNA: TGCGCCAGCAGCCCGACTAGCGGGGGGGCCTATGAGCAGTTCTTC
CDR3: CASSPTSGGAYEQFF

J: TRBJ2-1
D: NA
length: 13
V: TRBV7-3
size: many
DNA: TGTGCTAGCAGCTTGGACAGATCAAATGAGCAGTTCTTC
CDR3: CASSLDRSNEQFF

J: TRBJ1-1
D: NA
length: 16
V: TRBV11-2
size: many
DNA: TGTGCCAGCAGCGGCGGATCGGGGGCTTTGAACACTGAAGCTTTCTTT
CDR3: CASSGGSGALNTEAFF

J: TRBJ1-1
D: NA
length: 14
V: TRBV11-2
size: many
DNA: TGTGCCAGCAGCACCCAAACAGTGAACACTGAAGCTTTCTTT
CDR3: CASSTQTVNTEAFF

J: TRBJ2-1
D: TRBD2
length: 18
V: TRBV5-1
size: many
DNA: TGCGCCAGCAGCCTTACGGCTAGCGGGAGTGGCTCCTACAATGAGCAGTTCTTC
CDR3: CASSLTASGSGSYNEQFF

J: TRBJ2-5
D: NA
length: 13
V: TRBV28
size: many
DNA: TGTGCCACTACAGCTAGCCTAAGAGAGTCCCAGTACTTC
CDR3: CATTASLRESQYF

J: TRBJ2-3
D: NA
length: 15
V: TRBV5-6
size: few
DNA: TGTGCCAGCAGCTTGAGCGGTTCCTACAGGAATACGCAGTATTTT
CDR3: CASSLSGSYRNTQYF

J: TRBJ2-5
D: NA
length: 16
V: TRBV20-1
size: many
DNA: TGCAGTCTTTGGCCGAGATTCAGGGCCCCCAAAGAGACCCAGTACTTC
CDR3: CSLWPRFRAPKETQYF

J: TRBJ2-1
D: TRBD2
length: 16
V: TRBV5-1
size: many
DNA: TGCGCCAGCAGCTCGGATAGCGGGACCTCCTACAATGAGCGGTTCTTC
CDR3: CASSSDSGTSYNERFF

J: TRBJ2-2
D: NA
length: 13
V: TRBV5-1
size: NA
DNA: TGCGCCAGCAGCCCCTCAAGGACCGGGGAGCTGTTTTTT
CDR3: CASSPSRTGELFF

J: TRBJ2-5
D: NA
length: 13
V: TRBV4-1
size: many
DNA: TGCGCCAGCAGCCAAGGGGGAGCGGAGACCCAGTACTTC
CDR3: CASSQGGAETQYF

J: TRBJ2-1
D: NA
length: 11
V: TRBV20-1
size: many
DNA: TGCAGTGCCAACCTAAATGAGCAGCAGTTCTTC
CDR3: CSANLNEQQFF

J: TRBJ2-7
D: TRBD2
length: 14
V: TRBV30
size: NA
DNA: TGTGCCTGGAGTGTACGTCTTAGCGGGAGCCAGCAGTACTTC
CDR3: CAWSVRLSGSQQYF

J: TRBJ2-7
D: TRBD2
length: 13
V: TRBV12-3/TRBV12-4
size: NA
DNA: TGTGCCAGCAGTCGGGGGGGGGTCTACGAGCAGTACTTC
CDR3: CASSRGGVYEQYF

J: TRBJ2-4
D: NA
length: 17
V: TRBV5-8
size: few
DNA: TGTGCCAGCAGCTTGGCCGTGGCAGGGGCGGGTTATTACATTCAGTACTTC
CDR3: CASSLAVAGAGYYIQYF

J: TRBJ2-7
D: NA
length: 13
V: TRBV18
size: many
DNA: TGTGCCAGCTCACCACCTGAAAACTACGAGCAGTGCTTC
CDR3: CASSPPENYEQCF

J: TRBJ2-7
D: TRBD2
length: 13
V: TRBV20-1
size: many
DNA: TGCAGTGCGGAGATGGTTAGCGGGTACGAGCAGTACTTC
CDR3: CSAEMVSGYEQYF

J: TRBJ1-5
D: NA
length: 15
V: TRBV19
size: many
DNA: TGTGCCAGTAGTAGGATTGGGGTTAGCAATCAGCCCCAGCATTTT
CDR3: CASSRIGVSNQPQHF

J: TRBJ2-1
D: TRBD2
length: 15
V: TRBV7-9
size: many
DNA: TGTGCCAGCAGTCCTAGCGGGAGGGGTAGCAATGAGCAGTTCTTC
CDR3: CASSPSGRGSNEQFF

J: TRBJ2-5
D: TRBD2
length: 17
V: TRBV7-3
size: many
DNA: TGTGCCAGCAGCTCCGGGACTAGCGGGCTGATGGGGGAGACCCAGTACTTC
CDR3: CASSSGTSGLMGETQYF

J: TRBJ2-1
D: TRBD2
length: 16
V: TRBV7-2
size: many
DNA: TGTGCCAGCAGTAGAATGGGAGGGTCGGGACGCGATGAGCAGTTCTTC
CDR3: CASSRMGGSGRDEQFF

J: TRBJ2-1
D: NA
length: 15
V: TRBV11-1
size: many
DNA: TGTGCCAGCAGCCCGCCTAGGGGTCCATCCAATGAGCAGTTCTTC
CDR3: CASSPPRGPSNEQFF

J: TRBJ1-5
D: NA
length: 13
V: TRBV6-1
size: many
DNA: TGTGCCAGCAGTGGGGAGCAGGGTCAGCCCCAGCATTTT
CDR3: CASSGEQGQPQHF

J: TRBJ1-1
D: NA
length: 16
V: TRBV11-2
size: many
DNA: TGTGCCAGCAGCTTAACCTCCAGGGCGACGAACACTGAAGCTTTCTTT
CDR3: CASSLTSRATNTEAFF

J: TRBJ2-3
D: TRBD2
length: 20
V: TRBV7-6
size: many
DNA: TGTGCCAGCAGCCTTAGAGCTGGGACTAGCGGGTCAACTACCACAGATACGCAGTATTTT
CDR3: CASSLRAGTSGSTTTDTQYF

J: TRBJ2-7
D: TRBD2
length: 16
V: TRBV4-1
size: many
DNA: TGCGCCAGCAGCCGGGGACTAGCGGGGGTCTCCTACGAGCAGTACTTC
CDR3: CASSRGLAGVSYEQYF

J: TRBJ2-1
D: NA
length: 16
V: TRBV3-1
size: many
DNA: TGTGCCAGCAGCCAAGTGGGACGGGGGAACTACAATGAGCAGTTCTTC
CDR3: CASSQVGRGNYNEQFF

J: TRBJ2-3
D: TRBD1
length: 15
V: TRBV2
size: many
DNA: TGTGCCAGCATCCCGATCAGGGGGCGCACAGATACGCAGTATTTT
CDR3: CASIPIRGRTDTQYF

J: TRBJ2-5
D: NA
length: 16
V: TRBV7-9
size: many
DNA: TGTGCCAGCAGCCGTGGAGTGGGGGGGCTGACAGAGACCCAGTACTTC
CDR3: CASSRGVGGLTETQYF

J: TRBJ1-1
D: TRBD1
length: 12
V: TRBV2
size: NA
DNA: TGTGCCAGCAGTTGGGGGACAGGTGGAGCTTTCTTT
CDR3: CASSWGTGGAFF

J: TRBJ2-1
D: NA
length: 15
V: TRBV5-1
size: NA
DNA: TGCGCCAGCAGCTTGGGCCAGAACTCCTACAATGAGCAGTTCTTC
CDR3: CASSLGQNSYNEQFF

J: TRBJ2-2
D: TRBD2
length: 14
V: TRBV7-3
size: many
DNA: TGTGCCAGCGGACTAGCGGGAGTTTCCGGGGAGCTGTTTTTT
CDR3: CASGLAGVSGELFF

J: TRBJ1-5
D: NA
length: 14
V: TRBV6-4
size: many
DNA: TGTGCCAGCAGTCGCGACCATGGCAATCAGCCCCAGCATTTT
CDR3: CASSRDHGNQPQHF

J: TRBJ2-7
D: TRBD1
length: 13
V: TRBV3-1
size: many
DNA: TGTGCCAGCAGTGCTACCGGACAGGGACGACAGTACTTC
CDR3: CASSATGQGRQYF

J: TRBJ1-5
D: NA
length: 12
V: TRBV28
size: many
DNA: TGTGCCACCCGGGCAGTCAATCAGCCCCAGCATTTT
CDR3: CATRAVNQPQHF

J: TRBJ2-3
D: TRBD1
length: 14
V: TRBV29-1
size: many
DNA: TGCAGCGTGAATAACAGGGGGCCCACAGATACGCAGTATTTT
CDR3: CSVNNRGPTDTQYF

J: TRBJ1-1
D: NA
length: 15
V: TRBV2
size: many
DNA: TGTGCCAGCCAGGCAGGCATGACAACCTCCACTGAAGCTTTCTTT
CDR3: CASQAGMTTSTEAFF

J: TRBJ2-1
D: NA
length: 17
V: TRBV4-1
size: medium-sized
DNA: TGCGCCAGCAGCCAAGTTGACATGGGTTTCACCTACAATGAGCAGTTCTTC
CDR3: CASSQVDMGFTYNEQFF

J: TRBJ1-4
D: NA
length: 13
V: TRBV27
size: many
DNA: TGTGCCAGCAGTGGGGCAGGCGATGAAAAACTGTTTTTT
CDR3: CASSGAGDEKLFF